Each of the 8 T cell receptor beta chains below was sequenced from the same sample in a study of STAT5B mutations in CD4+ large granular lymphocyte leukemia. Some clones are missing from TCRdb's copy, which holds only in-frame ones; the method was immunoSEQ multiplex PCR. The profile covers around 27,000 clones, with about four fifths appearing a single time and approximately 2.8% taken by the ten largest. The sample taken for sequencing was CD4+ T cells from blood buffy coats. Receptors originate from a human donor in good health.

The chain uses TRBV6-5 and TRBJ2-3; perhaps TRBD1 as D (6 bases). Germline loops: CDR1 MNHEY, CDR2 SVGAGI. CDR3 size: 15 residues. Trimming removed 6 bases from V and 2 bases from J, with 15 bases in between. The CDR3, as DNA: TGTGCCAGCAGACCTGCAGGGGAAGTCACAGATACGCAGTATTTT. Protein sequence: CASRPAGEVTDTQYF.

The rearrangement links TRBV4-3 to TRBJ2-5, with 7 positions matching TRBD1. V trimming: 1 base; J trimming: 11 bases; junction bases outside the gene matches: 16. Germline-derived CDR1 and CDR2 are LGHNA and YSLEER. This CDR3 comprises 16 residues. The CDR3: CASSQGNRDRLMEQYF. The CDR3 DNA reads as TGCGCCAGCAGCCAAGGTAACCGGGACAGATTAATGGAGCAGTACTTC.

This clone was seen only a few times. This chain links TRBV2 with TRBJ1-1, with TRBD1 as a possible D gene (6 bases). CDR3 length: 10 residues. Germline-derived CDR1 and CDR2 are SNHLY and FYNNEI. V lost 8 bases and J lost 10, with 11 bases in between. The CDR3 DNA reads as TGTGCCAGCGGTCAGGGGCCAGCTTTCTTT. It specifies CASGQGPAFF. Drawing the rest from reference TRBV2 and TRBJ1-1, the complete variable domain is EPEVTQTPSHQVTQMGQEVILRCVPISNHLYFYWYRQILGQKVEFLVSFYNNEISEKSEIFDDQFSVERPDGSNFTLKIRSTKLEDSAMYFCASGQGPAFFGQGTRLTVV.

V usage is TRBV7-9 and J usage is TRBJ1-4, with D unclear. Germline lookup yields CDR1 SEHNR and CDR2 FQNEAQ (reference sequence). V was cut by 5 bases and J by 8 bases, with 15 bases left in between. The CDR3 has 14 residues. DNA of the CDR3: TGTGCCAGCAGCGCCTTCGGAGTCGGCGAAAAACTGTTTTTT. Its translation: CASSAFGVGEKLFF.

This chain connects TRBV28 to TRBJ1-3; TRBD1 matches at 8 bases. Looked up from germline, CDR1 is MDHEN and CDR2 is SYDVKM. CDR3 length: 15 amino acids. J gave up 6 bases and V 7 bases, and 11 bases lay outside the gene matches. CDR3 bases: TGTGCCAGCAATGCCGGGACAGGAGCTTTAAACACCATATATTTT. Amino acids: CASNAGTGALNTIYF.

The gene calls are TRBV9 and TRBJ2-5; 10 bases are a match to TRBD2. The assigned J gene may be wrong: the sequence end matches TRBJ2-7 better. Per the germline V gene, CDR1 is SGDLS and CDR2 is YYNGEE. This CDR3 has 15 residues. CDR3 DNA sequence: TGTGCCAGCAGCGTAGGGGGTACTAGCGGGGACGAGCAGTACTTC. Amino acid sequence: CASSVGGTSGDEQYF.

The chain has TRBV2 and TRBJ1-5, with 7 positions matching TRBD1. Trimming took 4 bases from V and 7 from J; bases not matched to a gene: 7. CDR1 and CDR2 from the germline V gene are SNHLY and FYNNEI. CDR3 length: 14 residues. The CDR3 here is CASSVQGGEQPQHF. The CDR3 bases are TGTGCCAGCAGTGTCCAAGGGGGCGAACAGCCCCAGCATTTT. Complete variable domain (other parts from reference TRBV2 and TRBJ1-5): EPEVTQTPSHQVTQMGQEVILRCVPISNHLYFYWYRQILGQKVEFLVSFYNNEISEKSEIFDDQFSVERPDGSNFTLKIRSTKLEDSAMYFCASSVQGGEQPQHFGDGTRLSIL.

The rearrangement links TRBV5-1 to TRBJ2-3; possible D gene TRBD2, 6 bases. The CDR3 consists of 17 residues. Germline CDR1 is SGHRS and CDR2 is YFSETQ. Trimming left V 0 bases short and J 2 bases short, with 16 bases between. CDR3 nucleotide sequence: TGCGCCAGCAGCTTGGACCGCCTTAGCGGCCCCACAGATACGCAGTATTTT. Translation: CASSLDRLSGPTDTQYF.